This record concerns one TCR beta chain sequence. Its specificity is unknown. A second roughly 7 to 11 cycle PCR used barcoded and J-beta primers. Each of the cDNA molecules was tagged by a template-switch adaptor with 12 random nucleotides. MiXCR, run by TCRdb on the 5' RACE reads, gives a single entry per CDR3 protein. The data contain about 1.1 million distinct CDR3 sequences, under 40% of them singletons. Each donor was a healthy Caucasian individual from Russia, aged roughly 6 to 90. The data stem from a study of blood T cells in healthy people across ages. Study findings and constraints: Naive CD4+ cell counts and diversity both ran higher in long-lived than in aged donors. No conclusive comparison of naive versus antigen-experienced cells was possible with unsorted PBMCs.

Unmatched junction bases numbered 10, after V lost 1 base and J lost 0 bases. Germline CDR1 and CDR2: SEHNR and FQNEAQ (reference sequence). The length of the CDR3 is 18 residues. The sample consisted of blood. The sequence came from a man between 18 and 35 years old in good health. V usage is TRBV7-9 and J usage is TRBJ2-3, with 7 positions matching TRBD2. Here the CDR3 reads CASSLETSERRSTDTQYF. As DNA, the CDR3 is TGTGCCAGCAGCTTAGAAACTAGCGAACGCCGCAGCACAGATACGCAGTATTTT.